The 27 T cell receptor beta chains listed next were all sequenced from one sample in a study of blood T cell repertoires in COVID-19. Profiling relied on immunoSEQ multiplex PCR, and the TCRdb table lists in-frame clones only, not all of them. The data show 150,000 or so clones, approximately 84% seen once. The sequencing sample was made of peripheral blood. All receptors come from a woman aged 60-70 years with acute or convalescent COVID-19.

CDR3 sequence reads: CASSEGTSVTDTQYF. DNA for the CDR3: TGCGCCAGCAGTGAGGGGACTAGCGTGACAGATACGCAGTATTTT. This chain connects TRBV10-1 to TRBJ2-3; 10 bases are shared with TRBD2. The V gene's germline CDR1 is WNHNN and CDR2 SYGVQD (reference sequence). V lost 2 bases and J lost 3; bases outside the gene matches: 2. The CDR3 loop spans 15 amino acids.

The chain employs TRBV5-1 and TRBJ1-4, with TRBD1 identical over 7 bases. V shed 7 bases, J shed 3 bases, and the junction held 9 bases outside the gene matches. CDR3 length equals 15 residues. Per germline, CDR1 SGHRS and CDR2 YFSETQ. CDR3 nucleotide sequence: TGCGCCAGCGCGACCTCGGGGACAGCTAATGAAAAACTGTTTTTT. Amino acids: CASATSGTANEKLFF.

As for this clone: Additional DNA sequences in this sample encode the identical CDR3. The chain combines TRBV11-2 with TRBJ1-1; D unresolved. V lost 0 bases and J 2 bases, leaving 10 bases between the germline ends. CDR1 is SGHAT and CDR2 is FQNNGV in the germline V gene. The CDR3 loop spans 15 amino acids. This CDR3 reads CASSLDPGSNTEAFF. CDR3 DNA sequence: TGTGCCAGCAGCTTAGACCCGGGGAGCAACACTGAAGCTTTCTTT.

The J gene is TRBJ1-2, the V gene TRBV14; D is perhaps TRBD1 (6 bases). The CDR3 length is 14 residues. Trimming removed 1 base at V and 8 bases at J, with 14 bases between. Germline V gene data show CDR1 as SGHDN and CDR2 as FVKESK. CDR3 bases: TGTGCCAGCAGCCAAGCCCAGCGGGGGGGCGGCTACACCTTC. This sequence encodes CASSQAQRGGGYTF.

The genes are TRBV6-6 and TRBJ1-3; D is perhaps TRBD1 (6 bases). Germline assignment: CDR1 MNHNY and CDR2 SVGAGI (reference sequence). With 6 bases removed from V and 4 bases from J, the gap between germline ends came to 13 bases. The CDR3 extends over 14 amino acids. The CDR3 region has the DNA TGTGCCAGCAGGCCGGGGAGGGGGGGAAACACCATATATTTT. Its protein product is CASRPGRGGNTIYF.

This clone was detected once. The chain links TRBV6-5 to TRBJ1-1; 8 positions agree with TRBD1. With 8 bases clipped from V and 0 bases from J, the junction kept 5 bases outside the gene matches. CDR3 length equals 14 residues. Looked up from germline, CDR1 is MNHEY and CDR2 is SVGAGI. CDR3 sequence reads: CASGKTGVNTEAFF. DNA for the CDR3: TGTGCCAGCGGGAAGACAGGGGTGAACACTGAAGCTTTCTTT.

CDR3 in amino acids: CASSLRGGSEKLFF. CDR3 DNA sequence: TGCGCCAGCAGCTTGAGGGGAGGTAGTGAAAAACTGTTTTTT. The V gene is TRBV5-1, the J gene TRBJ1-4; D may be TRBD1 (5 bases). V lost 1 base to trimming and J lost 7 bases, with 11 bases between them. The germline CDR1 and CDR2 sequences are SGHRS and YFSETQ. The CDR3 is 14 residues long. Supplemented by reference TRBV5-1 and TRBJ1-4, the full variable domain reads KAGVTQTPRYLIKTRGQQVTLSCSPISGHRSVSWYQQTPGQGLQFLFEYFSETQRNKGNFPGRFSGRQFSNSRSEMNVSTLELGDSALYLCASSLRGGSEKLFFGSGTQLSVL.

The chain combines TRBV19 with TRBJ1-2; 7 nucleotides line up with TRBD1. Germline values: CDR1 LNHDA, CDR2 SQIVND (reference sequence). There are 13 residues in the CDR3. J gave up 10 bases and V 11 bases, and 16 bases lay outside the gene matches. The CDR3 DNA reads TGTGCCTCAGTAAGGATGGGACAGTGGACCTACACCTTC. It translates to CASVRMGQWTYTF.

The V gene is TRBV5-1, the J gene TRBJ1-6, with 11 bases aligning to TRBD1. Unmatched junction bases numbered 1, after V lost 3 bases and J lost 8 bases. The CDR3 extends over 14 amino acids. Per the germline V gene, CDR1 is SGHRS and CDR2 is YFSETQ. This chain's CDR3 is CASSSDRGHSPLHF. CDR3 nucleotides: TGCGCCAGCAGCTCGGACAGGGGGCATTCACCCCTCCACTTT.

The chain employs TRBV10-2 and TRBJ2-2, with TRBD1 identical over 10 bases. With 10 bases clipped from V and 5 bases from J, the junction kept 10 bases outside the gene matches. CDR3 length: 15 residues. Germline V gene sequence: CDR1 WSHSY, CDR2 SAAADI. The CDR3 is CATRQGARGTGELFF. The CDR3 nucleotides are TGCGCCACCAGACAGGGGGCCCGAGGGACCGGGGAGCTGTTTTTT.

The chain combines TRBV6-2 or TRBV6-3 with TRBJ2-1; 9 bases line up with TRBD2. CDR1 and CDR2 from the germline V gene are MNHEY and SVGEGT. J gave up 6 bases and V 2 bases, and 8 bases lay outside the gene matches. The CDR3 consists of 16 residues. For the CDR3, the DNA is TGTGCCAGCAGTTACAGGGCGGGAGGGCCTTTCAATGAGCAGTTCTTC. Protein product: CASSYRAGGPFNEQFF.

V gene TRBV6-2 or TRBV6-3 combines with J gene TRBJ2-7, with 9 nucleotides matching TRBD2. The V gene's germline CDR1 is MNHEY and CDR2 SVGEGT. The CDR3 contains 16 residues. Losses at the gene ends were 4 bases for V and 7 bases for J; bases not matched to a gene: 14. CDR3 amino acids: CASSSGYAGGLREQYF. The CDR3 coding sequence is TGTGCCAGCAGTTCCGGCTATGCGGGGGGGCTTCGGGAGCAGTACTTC.

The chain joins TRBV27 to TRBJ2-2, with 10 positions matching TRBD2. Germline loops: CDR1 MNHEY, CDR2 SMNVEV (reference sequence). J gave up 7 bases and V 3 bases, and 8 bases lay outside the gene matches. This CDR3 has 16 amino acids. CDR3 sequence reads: CASSLASGSTGGELFF. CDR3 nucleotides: TGTGCCAGCAGTTTGGCTAGCGGGAGTACTGGCGGGGAGCTGTTTTTT.

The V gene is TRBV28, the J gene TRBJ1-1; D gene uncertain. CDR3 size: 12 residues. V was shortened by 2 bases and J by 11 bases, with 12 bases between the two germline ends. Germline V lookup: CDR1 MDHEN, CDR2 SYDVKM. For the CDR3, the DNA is TGTGCCAGCAGTTTACAAACCGGAGGGGCTTTCTTT. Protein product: CASSLQTGGAFF. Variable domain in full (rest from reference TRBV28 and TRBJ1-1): DVKVTQSSRYLVKRTGEKVFLECVQDMDHENMFWYRQDPGLGLRLIYFSYDVKMKEKGDIPEGYSVSREKKERFSLILESASTNQTSMYLCASSLQTGGAFFGQGTRLTVV.

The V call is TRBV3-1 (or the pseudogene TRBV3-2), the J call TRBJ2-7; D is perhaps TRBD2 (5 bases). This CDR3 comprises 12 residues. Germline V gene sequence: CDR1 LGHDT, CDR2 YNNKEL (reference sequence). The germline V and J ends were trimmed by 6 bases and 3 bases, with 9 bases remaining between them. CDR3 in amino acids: CASSRGLYEQYF. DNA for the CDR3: TGTGCCAGCAGTCGAGGACTCTACGAGCAGTACTTC.

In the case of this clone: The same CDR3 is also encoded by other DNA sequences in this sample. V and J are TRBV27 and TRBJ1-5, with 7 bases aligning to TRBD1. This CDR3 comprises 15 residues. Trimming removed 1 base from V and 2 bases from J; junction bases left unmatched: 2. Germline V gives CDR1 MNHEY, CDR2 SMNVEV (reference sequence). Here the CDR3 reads CASSLLGTGNQPQHF. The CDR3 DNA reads TGTGCCAGCAGTTTATTGGGGACAGGCAATCAGCCCCAGCATTTT.

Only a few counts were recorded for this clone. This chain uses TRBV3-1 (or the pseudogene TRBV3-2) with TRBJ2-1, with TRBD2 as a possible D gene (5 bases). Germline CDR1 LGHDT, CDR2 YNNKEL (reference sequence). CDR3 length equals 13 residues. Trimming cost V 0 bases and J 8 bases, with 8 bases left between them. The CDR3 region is CASSQEVGDEQFF. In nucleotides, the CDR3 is TGTGCCAGCAGCCAAGAAGTCGGGGATGAGCAGTTCTTC.

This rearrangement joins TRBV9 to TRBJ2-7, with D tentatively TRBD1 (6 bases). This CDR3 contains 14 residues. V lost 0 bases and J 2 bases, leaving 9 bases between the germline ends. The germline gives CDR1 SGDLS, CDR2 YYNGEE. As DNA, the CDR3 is TGTGCCAGCAGCGTAGGGACAGTCGCCTACGAGCAGTACTTC. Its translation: CASSVGTVAYEQYF.

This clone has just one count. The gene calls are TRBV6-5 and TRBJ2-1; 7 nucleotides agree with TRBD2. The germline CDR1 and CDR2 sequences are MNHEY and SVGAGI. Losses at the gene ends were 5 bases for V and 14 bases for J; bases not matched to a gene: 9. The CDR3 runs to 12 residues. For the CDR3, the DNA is TGTGCCAGCAGTCCGACCGGGACTAAGGAGTTCTTC. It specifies CASSPTGTKEFF.

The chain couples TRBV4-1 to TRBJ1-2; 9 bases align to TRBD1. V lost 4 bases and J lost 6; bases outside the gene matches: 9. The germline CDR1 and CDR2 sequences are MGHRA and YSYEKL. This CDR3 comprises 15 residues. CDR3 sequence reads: CASSPEQGASDGYTF. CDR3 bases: TGCGCCAGCAGCCCCGAACAGGGGGCCTCGGATGGCTACACCTTC.

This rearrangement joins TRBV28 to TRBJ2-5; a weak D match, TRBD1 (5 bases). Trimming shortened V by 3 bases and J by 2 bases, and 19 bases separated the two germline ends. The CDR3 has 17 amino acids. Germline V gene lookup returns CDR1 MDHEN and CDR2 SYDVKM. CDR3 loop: CASSFPVGHGGQETQYF. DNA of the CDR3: TGTGCCAGCAGTTTCCCAGTTGGACACGGTGGACAAGAGACCCAGTACTTC.

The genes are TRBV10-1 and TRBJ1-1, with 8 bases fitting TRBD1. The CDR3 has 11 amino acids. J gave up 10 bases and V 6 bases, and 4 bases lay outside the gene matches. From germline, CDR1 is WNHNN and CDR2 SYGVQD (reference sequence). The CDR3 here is CASSGQGRAFF. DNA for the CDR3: TGCGCCAGCAGCGGACAGGGTCGAGCTTTCTTT.

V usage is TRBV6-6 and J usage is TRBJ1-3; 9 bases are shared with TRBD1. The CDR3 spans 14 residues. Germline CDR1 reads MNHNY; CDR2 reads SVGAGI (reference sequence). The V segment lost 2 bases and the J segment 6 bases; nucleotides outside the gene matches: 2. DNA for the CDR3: TGTGCCAGCAGTTACACAGGGGGCGAAAACACCATATATTTT. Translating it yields CASSYTGGENTIYF.

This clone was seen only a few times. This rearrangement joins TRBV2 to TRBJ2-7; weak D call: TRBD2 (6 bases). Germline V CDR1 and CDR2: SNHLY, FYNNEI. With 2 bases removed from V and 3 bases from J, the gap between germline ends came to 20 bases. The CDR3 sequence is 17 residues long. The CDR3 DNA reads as TGTGCCAGCAGTGAATACCCCTGGAGGGAATCCGGCTACGAGCAGTACTTC. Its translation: CASSEYPWRESGYEQYF.

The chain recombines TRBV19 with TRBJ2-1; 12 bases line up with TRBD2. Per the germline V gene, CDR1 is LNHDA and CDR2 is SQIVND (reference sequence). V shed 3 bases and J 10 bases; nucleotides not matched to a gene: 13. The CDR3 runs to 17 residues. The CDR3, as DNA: TGTGCCAGTAGTATCCCCACTAGCGGGAGGCCCTCTTTGGAGCAGTTCTTC. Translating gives CASSIPTSGRPSLEQFF.

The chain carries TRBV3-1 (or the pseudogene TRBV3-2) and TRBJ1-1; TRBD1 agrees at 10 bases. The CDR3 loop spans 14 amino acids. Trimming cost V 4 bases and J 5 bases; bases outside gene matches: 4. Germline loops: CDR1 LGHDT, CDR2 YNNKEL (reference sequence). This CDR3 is CASSLRQGATEAFF. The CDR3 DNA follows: TGTGCCAGCAGCCTACGACAGGGGGCAACTGAAGCTTTCTTT.

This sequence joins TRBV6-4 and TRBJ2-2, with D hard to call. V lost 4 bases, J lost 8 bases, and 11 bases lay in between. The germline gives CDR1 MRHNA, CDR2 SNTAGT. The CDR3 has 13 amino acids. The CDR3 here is CASSVELRGELFF. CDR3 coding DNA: TGTGCCAGCAGTGTGGAGCTGAGGGGGGAGCTGTTTTTT.